The 9 T cell receptor beta chains below all came from one sample that was sequenced in a study of OX40 agonist ivuxolimab in advanced cancers. The protocol used for the library was the immunoSEQ multiplex PCR assay. TCRdb's version of the immuneACCESS table is confined to in-frame rearrangements and falls short of the full clone set. An unresolved V gene accounts for under half of the shortfall where checked; the remainder is of unknown origin. The sample table records over 80,000 clones; approximately 91% of these occur just once. The ten most abundant clones make up 0.25% to 0.35% of the sample. Sample: CD4+ or CD8+ T cells sorted from blood, taken in a trial of the OX40 agonist ivuxolimab. The receptors here all came from an adult with an advanced solid tumor such as melanoma, head and neck, liver or kidney cancer.

The chain joins TRBV5-1 to TRBJ2-7; 13 nucleotides line up with TRBD2. Germline assignment: CDR1 SGHRS and CDR2 YFSETQ. With 0 bases clipped from V and 3 bases from J, the junction kept 12 bases outside the gene matches. This CDR3 is built from 19 residues. The DNA of the CDR3 is TGCGCCAGCAGCTTGGCCTCCGGACTAGCGGGAGAGGGGGGCTACGAGCAGTACTTC. Protein product: CASSLASGLAGEGGYEQYF.

This chain connects TRBV4-3 to TRBJ2-4, with unresolved D. V was pared by 0 bases and J by 7 bases, with 10 bases between. The germline V gene encodes CDR1 LGHNA and CDR2 YSLEER. The CDR3 sequence is 14 residues long. CDR3 amino acids: CASSQDVMANIQYF. The CDR3 nucleotides are TGCGCCAGCAGCCAAGACGTCATGGCCAACATTCAGTACTTC.

The rearrangement links TRBV15 to TRBJ1-5, with 10 bases aligning to TRBD1. Trimming took 3 bases from V and 1 from J; bases not matched to a gene: 9. From germline, CDR1 is LNHNV and CDR2 YYDKDF (reference sequence). The CDR3 contains 18 residues. Written as DNA, the CDR3 is TGTGCCACCAGCAGTTCGTTTTCGGGACAGGGGAGCAATCAGCCCCAGCATTTT. It codes for CATSSSFSGQGSNQPQHF.

The genes are TRBV13 and TRBJ2-2; 12 bases are a match to TRBD1. The CDR3 spans 17 residues. After removal of 0 bases from V and 6 bases from J, the junction contained 5 bases not matched to a gene. Germline lookup yields CDR1 PRHDT and CDR2 FYEKMQ (reference sequence). This CDR3 is CASSLGPGQGASGELFF. CDR3 nucleotide sequence: TGTGCCAGCAGCTTAGGGCCGGGACAGGGGGCATCCGGGGAGCTGTTTTTT.

This clone was seen just once. The J gene is TRBJ2-7, the V gene TRBV30, with D uncertain. Germline values: CDR1 GTSNPN, CDR2 SVGIG (reference sequence). CDR3 size: 11 residues. With 3 bases removed from V and 3 bases from J, the gap between germline ends came to 6 bases. As DNA, the CDR3 is TGTGCCTGGAGGGCTTACTACGAGCAGTACTTC. Its protein product is CAWRAYYEQYF.

The rearrangement uses TRBV6-1 and TRBJ2-5, with 7 bases lining up with TRBD1. V trimming: 6 bases; J trimming: 1 base; junction bases outside the gene matches: 8. Germline V gene sequence: CDR1 MNHNS, CDR2 SASEGT. The CDR3 covers 15 residues. CDR3 sequence: CASSPGTVFQETQYF. The CDR3 coding sequence is TGTGCCAGCAGCCCCGGGACAGTCTTCCAAGAGACCCAGTACTTC.

The chain combines TRBV10-2 with TRBJ2-7; D is ambiguous. The CDR3 extends over 13 amino acids. V shed 3 bases and J shed 3 bases, with 9 bases lying between them. Germline CDR1 and CDR2: WSHSY and SAAADI. The CDR3 region is CASSDPPIYEQYF. CDR3 sequence (DNA): TGCGCCAGCAGTGACCCCCCAATCTACGAGCAGTACTTC.

The V and J genes are TRBV4-3 and TRBJ2-3, with 10 bases that match TRBD2. The CDR3 has 17 amino acids. Germline CDR1 reads LGHNA; CDR2 reads YSLEER. Losses at the gene ends were 0 bases for V and 3 bases for J; bases not matched to a gene: 6. The CDR3: CASSQDPAGGRTDTQYF. DNA of the CDR3: TGCGCCAGCAGCCAAGATCCAGCGGGAGGGCGGACAGATACGCAGTATTTT.

The chain couples TRBV14 to TRBJ1-5; 9 bases agree with TRBD1. Per the germline V gene, CDR1 is SGHDN and CDR2 is FVKESK. V shed 9 bases and J 10 bases; nucleotides not matched to a gene: 13. The length of the CDR3 is 14 residues. The CDR3 DNA reads TGTGCCAGTAGGGACAGGGCTACCTACCCCCCCCAGCATTTT. It translates to CASRDRATYPPQHF.